Following are 23 T cell receptor beta chains from one sample sequenced in a study of cytomegalovirus exposure and HLA in healthy donors. Data came from immunoSEQ multiplex PCR; TCRdb stores just in-frame clones and leaves some out. The sample has roughly 120,000 clones, around 88% seen once. Sequences were obtained from PBMCs. These receptors were taken from a man aged 18 to 35 in good health and CMV-seronegative.

The chain joins TRBV11-3 to TRBJ2-5, with D possibly being TRBD1 (6 bases). Per germline, CDR1 SGHNT and CDR2 YENEEA. Trimming left V 8 bases short and J 4 bases short, with 20 bases between. The CDR3 runs to 15 residues. Here the CDR3 reads CASSRVDRIGETQYF. The CDR3 DNA reads as TGTGCCAGCTCCCGGGTCGACAGGATTGGAGAGACCCAGTACTTC.

This chain connects TRBV5-4 to TRBJ1-3; maybe TRBD1 (5 bases). The CDR3 loop spans 18 amino acids. CDR1 is SGHNT and CDR2 is YYREEE in the germline V gene (reference sequence). Trimming took 4 bases from V and 2 from J, leaving 22 bases between them. The CDR3 DNA reads TGTGCCAGCAGCACGGATGGGGCGTCGAGGATCCCTGGAAACACCATATATTTT. It specifies CASSTDGASRIPGNTIYF.

The chain has TRBV28 and TRBJ2-1; the match to TRBD1 covers 7 bases. Unmatched junction bases numbered 6, after V lost 6 bases and J lost 4 bases. The CDR3 consists of 14 residues. The germline V gene has CDR1 MDHEN and CDR2 SYDVKM. The CDR3 loop reads CASRGPGQYNEQFF. DNA for the CDR3: TGTGCCAGCAGAGGTCCGGGACAGTACAATGAGCAGTTCTTC.

A single count supports this clone. In nucleotides, the CDR3 is TGTGCCAGCAGTGAATACGGCGGAAAAGACTCCTACGAGCAGTACTTC. This encodes CASSEYGGKDSYEQYF. V gene TRBV25-1 combines with J gene TRBJ2-7; D not certain. Trimming took 0 bases from V and 0 from J, leaving 12 bases between them. Looked up from germline, CDR1 is MGHDK and CDR2 is SYGVNS. CDR3 length: 16 amino acids.

CDR3 sequence (DNA): TGTGCCAGCGGTCGACAGGTCTACAATGAGCAGTTCTTC. Translating it yields CASGRQVYNEQFF. The rearrangement uses TRBV6-5 and TRBJ2-1; maybe TRBD1 (6 bases). Per germline, CDR1 MNHEY and CDR2 SVGAGI. Trimming left V 8 bases short and J 3 bases short, with 11 bases between. CDR3 length: 13 amino acids.

V gene TRBV28 combines with J gene TRBJ2-7, with D unresolved. Per germline, CDR1 MDHEN and CDR2 SYDVKM. V lost 6 bases to trimming and J lost 5 bases, with 11 bases between them. The CDR3 is 12 residues long. CDR3 sequence: CASSPRADEQYF. The CDR3 bases are TGTGCCAGCAGCCCACGAGCTGACGAGCAGTACTTC.

The chain has TRBV2 and TRBJ1-5; the match to TRBD1 covers 9 bases. This CDR3 has 16 residues. Trimming cost V 6 bases and J 0 bases; bases outside gene matches: 6. Germline V gene sequence: CDR1 SNHLY, CDR2 FYNNEI. The CDR3 DNA reads as TGTGCCAGCAGGTTGACAGGGGGTTATAGCAATCAGCCCCAGCATTTT. Translation: CASRLTGGYSNQPQHF.

The V call is TRBV6-5, the J call TRBJ2-2; D is perhaps TRBD2 (6 bases). Germline V CDR1 and CDR2: MNHEY, SVGAGI. The germline V and J ends were trimmed by 0 bases and 7 bases, with 15 bases remaining between them. There are 16 residues in the CDR3. The CDR3 spells CASSYSMWGDVGELFF. In DNA form, the CDR3 reads TGTGCCAGCAGTTACTCGATGTGGGGGGATGTCGGGGAGCTGTTTTTT.

The chain uses TRBV19 and TRBJ2-7, with a possible D match to TRBD1 (5 bases). The germline V gene encodes CDR1 LNHDA and CDR2 SQIVND (reference sequence). CDR3 length equals 13 residues. Trimming removed 3 bases at V and 5 bases at J, with 11 bases between. CDR3 nucleotide sequence: TGTGCCAGTAGTATTTATGGGGCCCACGAGCAGTACTTC. This encodes CASSIYGAHEQYF.

The rearrangement uses TRBV11-2 and TRBJ2-7; 9 bases align to TRBD2. This CDR3 contains 15 residues. The V gene's germline CDR1 is SGHAT and CDR2 FQNNGV. V gave up 5 bases and J gave up 4 bases; unmatched junction bases: 9. This CDR3 reads CASSRASGAGYEQYF. In nucleotides, the CDR3 is TGTGCCAGCAGCCGGGCTAGCGGGGCCGGTTACGAGCAGTACTTC.

V and J are TRBV5-4 and TRBJ1-1, with D possibly TRBD1 on 5 matching bases. Germline V gene sequence: CDR1 SGHNT, CDR2 YYREEE (reference sequence). The CDR3 runs to 16 residues. V lost 4 bases to trimming and J lost 2 bases, with 18 bases between them. The CDR3 DNA sequence: TGTGCCAGCAGCAAGGACCTAAGGGGCGGTAACACTGAAGCTTTCTTT. This encodes CASSKDLRGGNTEAFF.

This chain connects TRBV28 to TRBJ2-3, with a weak D call TRBD2 (6 bases). The ends were cut back, 2 bases at V and 3 bases at J, with 9 bases in the middle. CDR1 is MDHEN, CDR2 SYDVKM, per germline. CDR3 length: 14 residues. The DNA of the CDR3 is TGTGCCAGCAGTTTACTGGGAGGAACAGATACGCAGTATTTT. This codes for CASSLLGGTDTQYF.

The V call is TRBV11-3, the J call TRBJ2-7; TRBD2 agrees at 9 bases. Germline assignment: CDR1 SGHNT and CDR2 YENEEA. The CDR3 sequence is 15 residues long. Germline trimming cut 5 bases from V and 6 bases from J; bases unmatched to any gene: 11. Here the CDR3 DNA reads TGTGCCAGCAGCAGGACTAGCGCCGAGGCGGTCGAGCAGTACTTC. It encodes CASSRTSAEAVEQYF.

The rearrangement joins TRBV27 to TRBJ1-2, with TRBD1 matching 9 bases. The CDR3 is 18 residues long. Unmatched junction bases numbered 9, after V lost 1 base and J lost 0 bases. Germline V gene data show CDR1 as MNHEY and CDR2 as SMNVEV (reference sequence). The CDR3 DNA is TGTGCCAGCAGTTTATTAGGGACAGGGAAGGGGACTAACTATGGCTACACCTTC. Translated, it gives CASSLLGTGKGTNYGYTF.

The chain links TRBV28 to TRBJ1-4; tentatively, D is TRBD1 (5 bases). Per germline, CDR1 MDHEN and CDR2 SYDVKM. This CDR3 has 15 residues. V was pared by 5 bases and J by 7 bases, with 17 bases between. CDR3 loop: CASSPDRERSEKLFF. CDR3 nucleotide sequence: TGTGCCAGCAGTCCAGACAGAGAGAGGAGTGAAAAACTGTTTTTT.

The rearrangement uses TRBV4-1 and TRBJ1-1, with TRBD1 as a possible D gene (6 bases). This CDR3 has 15 amino acids. The germline gives CDR1 MGHRA, CDR2 YSYEKL. V lost 0 bases to trimming and J lost 8 bases, with 16 bases between them. For the CDR3, the DNA is TGCGCCAGCAGCCAAGAAGGGGGAGGGATCGCGGAAGCTTTCTTT. It translates to CASSQEGGGIAEAFF.

The chain uses TRBV27 and TRBJ2-3; 7 nucleotides align to TRBD2. Germline CDR1 reads MNHEY; CDR2 reads SMNVEV (reference sequence). The ends lost 8 bases at V and 6 bases at J; junction bases unmatched: 8. The CDR3 is 13 residues long. As DNA, the CDR3 is TGTGCCAGCGGCCCGAGGGGAGGGGATACGCAGTATTTT. Its translation is CASGPRGGDTQYF.

The chain has TRBV18 and TRBJ2-1, with TRBD2 matching over 11 bases. The J segment lost 7 bases and the V segment lost 2 bases, leaving 4 bases of the junction unmatched. CDR1 KGHSH and CDR2 LQKENI come from the germline V gene. CDR3 length: 15 amino acids. The CDR3 loop is CASSPIAGGPNEQFF. The CDR3 region has the DNA TGTGCCAGCTCACCAATAGCGGGGGGGCCTAATGAGCAGTTCTTC.

The chain employs TRBV28 and TRBJ1-3; D is ambiguous. Germline V gene data show CDR1 as MDHEN and CDR2 as SYDVKM. The V and J ends lost 7 bases and 8 bases respectively, with 21 bases between them. CDR3 length: 15 residues. CDR3 coding DNA: TGTGCCAGCACCTCCCCCCGGTCAGGTCGCTACACCATATATTTT. Residues: CASTSPRSGRYTIYF. The entire variable domain, with the rest obtained from reference TRBV28 and TRBJ1-3, is as follows: DVKVTQSSRYLVKRTGEKVFLECVQDMDHENMFWYRQDPGLGLRLIYFSYDVKMKEKGDIPEGYSVSREKKERFSLILESASTNQTSMYLCASTSPRSGRYTIYFGEGSWLTVV.

This clone is a singleton in its sample. V usage is TRBV7-9 and J usage is TRBJ2-1; weak D call: TRBD2 (6 bases). V gave up 5 bases and J gave up 7 bases, with 18 bases separating them. CDR3 length: 15 residues. CDR1 is SEHNR and CDR2 is FQNEAQ in the germline V gene (reference sequence). The CDR3 loop is CASSPPGLSSNEQFF. Written as DNA, the CDR3 is TGTGCCAGCAGCCCCCCGGGACTCTCGAGTAATGAGCAGTTCTTC.

The genes are TRBV10-3 and TRBJ2-1; D may be TRBD1 (5 bases). The CDR3 covers 16 residues. V was pared by 3 bases and J by 0 bases, with 12 bases between. Germline V gene sequence: CDR1 ENHRY, CDR2 SYGVKD. CDR3 residues: CAISEPQASSYNEQFF. Here the CDR3 DNA reads TGTGCCATCAGTGAACCACAGGCTAGCTCCTACAATGAGCAGTTCTTC.

The chain has TRBV25-1 and TRBJ2-5; a weak D match, TRBD1 (6 bases). The CDR3 has 13 amino acids. V lost 5 bases to trimming and J lost 1 base, with 8 bases between them. The germline V gene encodes CDR1 MGHDK and CDR2 SYGVNS. CDR3 coding DNA: TGTGCCAGCAGTAAAGGGGGCCAAGAGACCCAGTACTTC. Amino acid sequence: CASSKGGQETQYF. The whole variable domain, remainder taken from reference TRBV25-1 and TRBJ2-5, is EADIYQTPRYLVIGTGKKITLECSQTMGHDKMYWYQQDPGMELHLIHYSYGVNSTEKGDLSSESTVSRIRTEHFPLTLESARPSHTSQYLCASSKGGQETQYFGPGTRLLVL.

This clone was counted once. The V and J genes are TRBV28 and TRBJ2-7; TRBD1 agrees at 8 bases. V trimming: 6 bases; J trimming: 5 bases; junction bases outside the gene matches: 12. CDR3 size: 15 residues. Germline lookup yields CDR1 MDHEN and CDR2 SYDVKM. The CDR3 nucleotides are TGTGCCAGCAGACCTTACAGACAGGGGCTTAACGAGCAGTACTTC. Translation: CASRPYRQGLNEQYF.